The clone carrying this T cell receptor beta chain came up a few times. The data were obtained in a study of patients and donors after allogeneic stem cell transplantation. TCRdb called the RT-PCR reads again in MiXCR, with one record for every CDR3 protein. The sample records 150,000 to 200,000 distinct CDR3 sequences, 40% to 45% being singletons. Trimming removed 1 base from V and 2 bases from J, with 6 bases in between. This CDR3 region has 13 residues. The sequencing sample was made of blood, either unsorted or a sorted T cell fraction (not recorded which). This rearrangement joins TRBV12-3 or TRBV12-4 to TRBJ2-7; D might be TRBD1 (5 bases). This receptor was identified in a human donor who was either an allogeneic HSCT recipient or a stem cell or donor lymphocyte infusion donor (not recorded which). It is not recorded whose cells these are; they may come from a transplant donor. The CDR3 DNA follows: TGTGCCAGCAGTTTAGAAGGGGCCTACGAGCAGTACTTC. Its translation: CASSLEGAYEQYF.